Below, 16 T cell receptor beta chains from the same sample are listed, as sequenced in a study of T cells expressing NK-cell markers. With the 5' RACE reads reprocessed, TCRdb shows one record per CDR3 protein and no DNA. This table lists a few hundred thousand distinct CDR3 sequences. The sequenced material came from blood T cells: a sorted CD56 or NKG2C T cell subset, CD4+ or CD8+ T cells, or bulk PBMC T cells (not recorded which). All receptors come from a man aged 18 to 69 in good health.

This chain links TRBV3-1 with TRBJ2-5; TCRdb's D call, TRBD2, is unchecked because there is no DNA. CDR3 length equals 14 residues. Germline V gene data show CDR1 as LGHDT and CDR2 as YNNKEL (reference sequence). This CDR3 reads CASSRDFARETQYF.

This chain joins TRBV20-1 and TRBJ1-2; TCRdb's assignment of TRBD1 cannot be checked, as there is no DNA. CDR3 length: 14 amino acids. CDR1 is DFQATT, CDR2 SNEGSKA, per germline (reference sequence). The CDR3 loop reads CSASDGTGRSGYTF.

The rearrangement joins TRBV18 to TRBJ2-6; the TRBD1 assignment by TCRdb is unverifiable without DNA. CDR1 and CDR2 (germline): KGHSH, LQKENI. This CDR3 is built from 19 residues. The CDR3 loop reads CASSPGLYRGPAGANVLTF.

V is TRBV7-9 and J is TRBJ2-5. This CDR3 comprises 12 residues. In germline, CDR1 is SEHNR, CDR2 FQNEAQ (reference sequence). The chain's CDR3 is CASSASKETQYF.

The chain combines TRBV12-3 or TRBV12-4 with TRBJ1-2; the TCRdb D gene call, TRBD1, has no DNA to confirm it. CDR3 size: 13 residues. The CDR3 sequence: CASSSDSPYGYTF.

The gene calls are TRBV5-1 and TRBJ1-6; TCRdb's D gene call, TRBD1, goes unchecked for lack of DNA. CDR3 length equals 20 residues. The germline gives CDR1 SGHRS, CDR2 YFSETQ. This chain's CDR3 is CASSLAGTGSGSSYNSPLHF. The whole variable domain, filled in from reference TRBV5-1 and TRBJ1-6, reads KAGVTQTPRYLIKTRGQQVTLSCSPISGHRSVSWYQQTPGQGLQFLFEYFSETQRNKGNFPGRFSGRQFSNSRSEMNVSTLELGDSALYLCASSLAGTGSGSSYNSPLHFGNGTRLTVT.

This chain links TRBV12-3 or TRBV12-4 with TRBJ2-1; the D gene TCRdb calls, TRBD2, cannot be checked with no DNA. This CDR3 has 18 amino acids. CDR3 residues: CASRAGLAGGSSYNEQFF.

This sequence joins TRBV7-9 and TRBJ2-7; TCRdb's D call of TRBD1 is untestable without DNA. CDR1 and CDR2 (germline): SEHNR, FQNEAQ (reference sequence). The CDR3 totals 15 residues. The CDR3 sequence is CASSFDGGTSYEQYF. The variable domain in full, completed from reference TRBV7-9 and TRBJ2-7, reads DTGVSQNPRHKITKRGQNVTFRCDPISEHNRLYWYRQTLGQGPEFLTYFQNEAQLEKSRLLSDRFSAERPKGSFSTLEIQRTEQGDSAMYLCASSFDGGTSYEQYFGPGTRLTVT.

The genes are TRBV7-2 and TRBJ1-5. CDR3 length equals 16 residues. CDR1 SGHTA and CDR2 FQGNSA come from the germline V gene. The CDR3 sequence is CASTLTGRNRNQPQHF.

The V call is TRBV7-2, the J call TRBJ2-4; the D gene TCRdb calls, TRBD2, cannot be checked with no DNA. The germline V gene has CDR1 SGHTA and CDR2 FQGNSA. CDR3 length: 13 amino acids. The CDR3 reads CASSPKRGNIQYF.

This sequence joins TRBV18 and TRBJ1-4. The CDR3 runs to 13 residues. Germline V gives CDR1 KGHSH, CDR2 LQKENI. CDR3 protein: CASSPRGDEKLFF.

V is TRBV12-3 or TRBV12-4 and J is TRBJ1-2; TCRdb lists TRBD1, though no DNA is available to test this call. The CDR3 has 16 residues. CDR3 in amino acids: CASSLIQGATNYGYTF.

The gene calls are TRBV7-2 and TRBJ2-1; TCRdb calls TRBD2, which cannot be checked without DNA. Germline-derived CDR1 and CDR2 are SGHTA and FQGNSA. The CDR3 has 15 residues. Here the CDR3 reads CASSSASGGYNEQFF.

The rearrangement links TRBV5-5 to TRBJ1-4; the TRBD1 assignment by TCRdb is unverifiable without DNA. This CDR3 is 14 amino acids long. Germline loops: CDR1 SGHKS, CDR2 YYEKEE (reference sequence). CDR3 region: CASSSRTGTEKLFF. The variable domain in full, completed from reference TRBV5-5 and TRBJ1-4, reads DAGVTQSPTHLIKTRGQQVTLRCSPISGHKSVSWYQQVLGQGPQFIFQYYEKEERGRGNFPDRFSARQFPNYSSELNVNALLLGDSALYLCASSSRTGTEKLFFGSGTQLSVL.

The chain links TRBV6-5 to TRBJ2-2. Germline assignment: CDR1 MNHEY and CDR2 SVGAGI. The CDR3 loop spans 13 amino acids. The CDR3 loop is CASSYTVTGELFF.

V and J are TRBV20-1 and TRBJ1-6. Germline-derived CDR1 and CDR2 are DFQATT and SNEGSKA (reference sequence). CDR3 length: 14 residues. The CDR3 region is CSAKRGGRDSPLHF.